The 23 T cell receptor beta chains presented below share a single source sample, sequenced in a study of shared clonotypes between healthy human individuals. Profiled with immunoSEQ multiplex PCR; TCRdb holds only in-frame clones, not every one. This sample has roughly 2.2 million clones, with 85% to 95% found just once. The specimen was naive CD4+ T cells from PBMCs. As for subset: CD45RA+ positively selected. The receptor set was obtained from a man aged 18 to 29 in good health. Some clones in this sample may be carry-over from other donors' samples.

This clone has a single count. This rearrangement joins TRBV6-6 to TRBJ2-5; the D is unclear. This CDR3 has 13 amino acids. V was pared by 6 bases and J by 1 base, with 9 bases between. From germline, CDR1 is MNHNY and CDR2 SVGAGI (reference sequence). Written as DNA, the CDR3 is TGTGCCAGCAGCGGGCGCCTCCAAGAGACCCAGTACTTC. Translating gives CASSGRLQETQYF.

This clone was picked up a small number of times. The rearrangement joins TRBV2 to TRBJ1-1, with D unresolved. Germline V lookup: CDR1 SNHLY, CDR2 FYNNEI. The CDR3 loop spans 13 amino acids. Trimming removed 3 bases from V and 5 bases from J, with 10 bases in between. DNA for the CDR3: TGTGCCAGCAGTGACAGGACCTGGACTGAAGCTTTCTTT. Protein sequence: CASSDRTWTEAFF.

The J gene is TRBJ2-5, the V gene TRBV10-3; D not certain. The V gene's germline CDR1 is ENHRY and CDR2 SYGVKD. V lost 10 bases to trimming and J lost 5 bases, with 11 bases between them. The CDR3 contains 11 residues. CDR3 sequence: CATGPEETQYF. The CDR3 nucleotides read TGTGCCACCGGACCGGAGGAGACCCAGTACTTC.

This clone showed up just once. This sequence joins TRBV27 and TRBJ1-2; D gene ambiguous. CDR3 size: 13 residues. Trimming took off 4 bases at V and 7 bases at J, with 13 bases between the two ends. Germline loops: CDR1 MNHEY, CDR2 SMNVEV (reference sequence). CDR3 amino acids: CASSYEVGIGYTF. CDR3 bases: TGTGCCAGCAGTTACGAGGTGGGAATTGGCTACACCTTC.

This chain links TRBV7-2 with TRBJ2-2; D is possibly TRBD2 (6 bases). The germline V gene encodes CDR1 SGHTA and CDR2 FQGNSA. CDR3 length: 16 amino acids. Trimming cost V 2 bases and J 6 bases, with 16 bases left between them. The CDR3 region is CASSLRGTLTAGELFF. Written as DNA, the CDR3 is TGTGCCAGCAGCTTACGTGGGACTCTTACTGCCGGGGAGCTGTTTTTT.

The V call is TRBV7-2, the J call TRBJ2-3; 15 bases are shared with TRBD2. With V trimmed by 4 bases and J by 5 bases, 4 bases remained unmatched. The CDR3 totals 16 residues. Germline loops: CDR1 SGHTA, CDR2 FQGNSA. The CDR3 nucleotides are TGTGCCAGCAGCTCGGGACTAGCGGGAGGTCAAGATACGCAGTATTTT. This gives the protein CASSSGLAGGQDTQYF.

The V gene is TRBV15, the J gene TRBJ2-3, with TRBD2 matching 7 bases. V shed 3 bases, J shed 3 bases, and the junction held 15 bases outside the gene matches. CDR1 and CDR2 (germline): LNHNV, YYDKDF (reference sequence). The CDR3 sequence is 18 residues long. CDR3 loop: CATSRVNLAAVWTDTQYF. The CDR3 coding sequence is TGTGCCACCAGCAGGGTAAATCTAGCGGCCGTTTGGACAGATACGCAGTATTTT.

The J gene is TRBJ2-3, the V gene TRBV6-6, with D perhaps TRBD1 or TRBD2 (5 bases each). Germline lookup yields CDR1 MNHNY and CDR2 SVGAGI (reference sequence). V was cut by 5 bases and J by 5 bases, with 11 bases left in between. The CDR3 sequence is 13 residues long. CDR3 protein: CASSQGRLDTQYF. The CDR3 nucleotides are TGTGCCAGCAGTCAGGGACGCCTAGATACGCAGTATTTT.

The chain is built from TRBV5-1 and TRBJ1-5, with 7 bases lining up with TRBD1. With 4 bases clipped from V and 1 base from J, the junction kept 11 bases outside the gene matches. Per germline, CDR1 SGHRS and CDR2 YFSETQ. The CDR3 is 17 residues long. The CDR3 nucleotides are TGCGCCAGCAGCAGGGGGACAGTGAATTTCAGCAATCAGCCCCAGCATTTT. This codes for CASSRGTVNFSNQPQHF.

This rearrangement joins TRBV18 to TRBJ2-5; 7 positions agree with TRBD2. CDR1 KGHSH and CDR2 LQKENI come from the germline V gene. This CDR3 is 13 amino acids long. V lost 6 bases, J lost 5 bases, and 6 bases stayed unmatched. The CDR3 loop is CASSLRGEETQYF. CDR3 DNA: TGTGCCAGCTCGCTTCGGGGGGAGGAGACCCAGTACTTC.

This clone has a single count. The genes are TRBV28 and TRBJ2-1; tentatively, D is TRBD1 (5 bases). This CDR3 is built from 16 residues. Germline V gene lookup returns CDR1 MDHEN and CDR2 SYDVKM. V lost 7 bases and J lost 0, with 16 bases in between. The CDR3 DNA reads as TGTGCCAGCAAGAAGCTGACAGCGAGCTCCTACAATGAGCAGTTCTTC. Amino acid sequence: CASKKLTASSYNEQFF.

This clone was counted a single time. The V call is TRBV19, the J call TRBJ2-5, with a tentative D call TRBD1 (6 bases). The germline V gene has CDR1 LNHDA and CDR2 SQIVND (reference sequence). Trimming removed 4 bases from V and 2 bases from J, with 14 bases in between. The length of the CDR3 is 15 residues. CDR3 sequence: CASSTHRAAQETQYF. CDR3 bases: TGTGCCAGTAGTACTCACAGGGCCGCGCAAGAGACCCAGTACTTC. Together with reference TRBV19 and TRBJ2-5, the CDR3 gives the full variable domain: DGGITQSPKYLFRKEGQNVTLSCEQNLNHDAMYWYRQDPGQGLRLIYYSQIVNDFQKGDIAEGYSVSREKKESFPLTVTSAQKNPTAFYLCASSTHRAAQETQYFGPGTRLLVL.

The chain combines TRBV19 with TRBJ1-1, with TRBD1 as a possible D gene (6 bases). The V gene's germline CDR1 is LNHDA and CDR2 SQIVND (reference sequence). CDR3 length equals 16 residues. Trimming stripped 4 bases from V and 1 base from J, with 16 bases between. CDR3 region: CASSKRSGESNTEAFF. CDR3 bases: TGTGCCAGTAGTAAACGATCAGGGGAATCGAACACTGAAGCTTTCTTT.

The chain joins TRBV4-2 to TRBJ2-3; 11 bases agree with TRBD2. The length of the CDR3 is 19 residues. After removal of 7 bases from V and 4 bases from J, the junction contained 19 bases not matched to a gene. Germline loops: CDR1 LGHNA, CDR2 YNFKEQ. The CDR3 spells CASTPARVAGGPRPDTQYF. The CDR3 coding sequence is TGTGCCAGCACCCCCGCGAGGGTAGCGGGAGGGCCCCGTCCAGATACGCAGTATTTT.

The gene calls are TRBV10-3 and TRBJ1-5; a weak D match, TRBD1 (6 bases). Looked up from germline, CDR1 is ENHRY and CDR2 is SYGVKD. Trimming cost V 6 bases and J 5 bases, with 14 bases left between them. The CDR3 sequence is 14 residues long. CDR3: CAIRSAGDDQPQHF. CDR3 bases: TGTGCCATCAGGAGCGCAGGGGACGATCAGCCCCAGCATTTT.

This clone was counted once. The CDR3 DNA reads TGTGCCAGCAGTCTCGACAGTATGAACACTGAAGCTTTCTTT. This translates into CASSLDSMNTEAFF. The chain recombines TRBV4-2 with TRBJ1-1; tentative D call: TRBD1 (5 bases). Germline V gene data show CDR1 as LGHNA and CDR2 as YNFKEQ. V lost 6 bases and J 0 bases, leaving 11 bases between the germline ends. This CDR3 is 14 amino acids long.

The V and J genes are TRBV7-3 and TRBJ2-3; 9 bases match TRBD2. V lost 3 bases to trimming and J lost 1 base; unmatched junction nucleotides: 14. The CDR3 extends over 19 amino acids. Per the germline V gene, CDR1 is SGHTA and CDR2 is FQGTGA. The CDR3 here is CASSFPTNSSGSGTDTQYF. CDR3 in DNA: TGTGCCAGCAGCTTCCCGACCAATAGTAGCGGGAGTGGCACAGATACGCAGTATTTT.

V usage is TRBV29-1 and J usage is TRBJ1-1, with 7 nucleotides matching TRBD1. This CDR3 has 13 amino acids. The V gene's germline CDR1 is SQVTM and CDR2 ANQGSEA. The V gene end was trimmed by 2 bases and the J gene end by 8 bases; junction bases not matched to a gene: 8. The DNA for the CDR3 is TGCAGCGTTGAATACTCTAGGGGACAGGAAGCTTTCTTT. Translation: CSVEYSRGQEAFF.

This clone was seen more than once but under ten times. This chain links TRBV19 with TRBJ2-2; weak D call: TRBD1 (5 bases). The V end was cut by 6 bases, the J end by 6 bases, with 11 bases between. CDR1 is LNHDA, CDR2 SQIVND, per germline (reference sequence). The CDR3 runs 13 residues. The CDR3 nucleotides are TGTGCCAGTAGAGCCCAGGGTCCCGGGGAGCTGTTTTTT. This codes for CASRAQGPGELFF. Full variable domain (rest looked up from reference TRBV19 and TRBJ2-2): DGGITQSPKYLFRKEGQNVTLSCEQNLNHDAMYWYRQDPGQGLRLIYYSQIVNDFQKGDIAEGYSVSREKKESFPLTVTSAQKNPTAFYLCASRAQGPGELFFGEGSRLTVL.

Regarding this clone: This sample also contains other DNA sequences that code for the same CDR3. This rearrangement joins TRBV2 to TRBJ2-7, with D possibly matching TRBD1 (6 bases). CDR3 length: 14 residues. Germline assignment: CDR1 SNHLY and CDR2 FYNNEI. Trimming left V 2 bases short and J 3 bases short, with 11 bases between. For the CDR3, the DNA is TGTGCCAGCAGTGAACAGACAGGTGGCTACGAGCAGTACTTC. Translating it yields CASSEQTGGYEQYF. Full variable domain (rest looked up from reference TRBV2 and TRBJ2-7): EPEVTQTPSHQVTQMGQEVILRCVPISNHLYFYWYRQILGQKVEFLVSFYNNEISEKSEIFDDQFSVERPDGSNFTLKIRSTKLEDSAMYFCASSEQTGGYEQYFGPGTRLTVT.

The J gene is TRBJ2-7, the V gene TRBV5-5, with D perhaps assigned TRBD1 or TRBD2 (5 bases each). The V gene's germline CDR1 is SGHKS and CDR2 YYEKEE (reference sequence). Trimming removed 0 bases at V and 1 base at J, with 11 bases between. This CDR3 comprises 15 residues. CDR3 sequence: CASSLGPRGSYEQYF. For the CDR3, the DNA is TGTGCCAGCAGCTTGGGCCCGAGGGGTTCCTACGAGCAGTACTTC.

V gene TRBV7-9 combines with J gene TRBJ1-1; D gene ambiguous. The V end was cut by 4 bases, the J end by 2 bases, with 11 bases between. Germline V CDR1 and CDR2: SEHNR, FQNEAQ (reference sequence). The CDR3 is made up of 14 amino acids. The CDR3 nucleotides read TGTGCCAGCAGCTCCCCCCTGACCAACACTGAAGCTTTCTTT. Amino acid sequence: CASSSPLTNTEAFF.

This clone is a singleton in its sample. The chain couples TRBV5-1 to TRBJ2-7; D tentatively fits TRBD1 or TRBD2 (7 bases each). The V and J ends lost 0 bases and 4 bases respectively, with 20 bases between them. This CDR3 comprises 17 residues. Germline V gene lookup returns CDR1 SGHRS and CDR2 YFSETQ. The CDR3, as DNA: TGCGCCAGCAGCTTGGCCTCTTCAGGGGGGGTAAGGTACGAGCAGTACTTC. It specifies CASSLASSGGVRYEQYF. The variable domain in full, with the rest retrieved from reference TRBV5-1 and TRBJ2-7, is KAGVTQTPRYLIKTRGQQVTLSCSPISGHRSVSWYQQTPGQGLQFLFEYFSETQRNKGNFPGRFSGRQFSNSRSEMNVSTLELGDSALYLCASSLASSGGVRYEQYFGPGTRLTVT.